Listed here are 7 T cell receptor beta chains from one sample, sequenced in a study of T cells in narcolepsy. The repertoire was sequenced with immunoSEQ multiplex PCR; TCRdb's copy has only in-frame clones and lacks some. Of roughly 30,000 clones in the sample, 80% to 90% were seen once. The sample comprised memory (CD45RA-) CD4+ T cells from blood. These receptors all come from a human donor in good health.

The rearrangement uses TRBV7-3 and TRBJ2-4; D gene ambiguous. This CDR3 is 14 amino acids long. Germline CDR1 SGHTA, CDR2 FQGTGA. The ends were cut back, 2 bases at V and 9 bases at J, with 14 bases in the middle. The CDR3 coding sequence is TGTGCCAGCAGCTTATCCCCGGGTGCAGGCATTCAGTACTTC. It specifies CASSLSPGAGIQYF.

The chain is built from TRBV7-9 and TRBJ2-7, with 7 bases fitting TRBD1. V lost 0 bases and J lost 4; bases outside the gene matches: 3. The germline gives CDR1 SEHNR, CDR2 FQNEAQ (reference sequence). The CDR3 has 14 residues. CDR3 sequence (DNA): TGTGCCAGCAGCTTAGCGACAGGGTTTTACGAGCAGTACTTC. Its translation is CASSLATGFYEQYF.

This chain links TRBV27 with TRBJ2-3, with 8 bases that match TRBD2. The CDR3 covers 14 residues. The V and J ends lost 3 bases and 6 bases, in that order; junction bases with no gene match: 5. Germline V gene lookup returns CDR1 MNHEY and CDR2 SMNVEV (reference sequence). The CDR3 loop is CASSFGGGRDTQYF. The CDR3 DNA reads TGTGCCAGCAGTTTTGGCGGGGGGAGGGATACGCAGTATTTT.

This clone has just one count. This rearrangement joins TRBV2 to TRBJ2-5, with 11 bases identical to TRBD2. CDR1 and CDR2 from the germline V gene are SNHLY and FYNNEI. The V and J ends lost 6 bases and 0 bases, in that order; junction bases with no gene match: 3. This CDR3 contains 15 residues. The CDR3 here is CASRPGLADQETQYF. Written as DNA, the CDR3 is TGTGCCAGCAGGCCGGGACTAGCGGACCAAGAGACCCAGTACTTC.

A few counts support this clone. This chain links TRBV19 with TRBJ1-1, with D perhaps matching TRBD1 (5 bases). This CDR3 has 12 residues. The V gene's germline CDR1 is LNHDA and CDR2 SQIVND (reference sequence). Trimming shortened V by 2 bases and J by 6 bases, and 7 bases separated the two germline ends. As DNA, the CDR3 is TGTGCCAGTAGTATAAGGGGTTCTGAAGCTTTCTTT. It codes for CASSIRGSEAFF.

The chain combines TRBV7-2 with TRBJ2-7, with 7 nucleotides matching TRBD1. With V trimmed by 2 bases and J by 5 bases, 9 bases remained unmatched. Germline CDR1 SGHTA, CDR2 FQGNSA. This CDR3 has 15 residues. The DNA of the CDR3 is TGTGCCAGCAGCTTAAGGAGGTCTCAGGGGGACGAGCAGTACTTC. Translating it yields CASSLRRSQGDEQYF.

This clone has only one observation. The genes are TRBV9 and TRBJ2-3; 11 nucleotides match TRBD2. With 3 bases clipped from V and 4 bases from J, the junction kept 10 bases outside the gene matches. The CDR3 extends over 17 amino acids. Looked up from germline, CDR1 is SGDLS and CDR2 is YYNGEE. CDR3 nucleotide sequence: TGTGCCAGCAGCGACCCTTTAGCGGGAGGGTCCCCAGATACGCAGTATTTT. It specifies CASSDPLAGGSPDTQYF.